These 23 T cell receptor beta chains originate from one sample sequenced in a study of OX40 agonist ivuxolimab in advanced cancers. The method was immunoSEQ multiplex PCR; TCRdb's version includes in-frame clones alone and lacks a portion of them. The table records about 19,000 clones, 75% to 85% of them present only once. Sample: CD4+ or CD8+ T cells sorted from blood, taken in a trial of the OX40 agonist ivuxolimab. The receptors were gathered from an adult with an advanced solid tumor such as melanoma, head and neck, liver or kidney cancer.

The chain has TRBV5-1 and TRBJ1-2, with D possibly being TRBD1 (6 bases). Germline loops: CDR1 SGHRS, CDR2 YFSETQ. The CDR3 contains 14 residues. Trimming removed 6 bases from V and 3 bases from J, with 15 bases in between. CDR3 sequence: CASTLGGGHYGYTF. The CDR3 DNA sequence: TGCGCCAGCACCCTTGGTGGGGGGCACTATGGCTACACCTTC.

The V gene is TRBV7-9, the J gene TRBJ2-4; 8 bases line up with TRBD1. In germline, CDR1 is SEHNR, CDR2 FQNEAQ (reference sequence). The CDR3 runs to 15 residues. V was clipped by 4 bases and J by 5 bases; unmatched bases: 7. CDR3 amino acids: CASSSISDRENIQYF. For the CDR3, the DNA is TGTGCCAGCAGCTCGATCTCGGACAGGGAAAACATTCAGTACTTC.

The CDR3 DNA sequence: TGTGCCAGTAGTCAAAGACTAACAACAGGCGGGGAGCTGTTTTTT. This translates into CASSQRLTTGGELFF. This rearrangement joins TRBV19 to TRBJ2-2; D is perhaps TRBD1 or TRBD2 (5 bases each). V lost 5 bases and J 7 bases, leaving 17 bases between the germline ends. The length of the CDR3 is 15 residues. The germline gives CDR1 LNHDA, CDR2 SQIVND (reference sequence). Complete variable domain (other parts from reference TRBV19 and TRBJ2-2): DGGITQSPKYLFRKEGQNVTLSCEQNLNHDAMYWYRQDPGQGLRLIYYSQIVNDFQKGDIAEGYSVSREKKESFPLTVTSAQKNPTAFYLCASSQRLTTGGELFFGEGSRLTVL.

The chain is built from TRBV20-1 and TRBJ2-1; no definite D call. V was cut by 5 bases and J by 6 bases, with 8 bases left in between. Looked up from germline, CDR1 is DFQATT and CDR2 is SNEGSKA (reference sequence). This CDR3 contains 11 residues. CDR3 amino acids: CSASRSNEQFF. The CDR3 coding sequence is TGCAGTGCTTCCCGATCCAATGAGCAGTTCTTC.

J is TRBJ2-7 and V is TRBV28; tentative D call: TRBD1 (6 bases). This CDR3 has 12 amino acids. Germline CDR1 and CDR2: MDHEN and SYDVKM. Between the trimmed V and J ends, which lost 3 bases and 4 bases, there was a span of 7 bases. In nucleotides, the CDR3 is TGTGCCAGCAGTTTTCAGGGGTACGAGCAGTACTTC. Its protein product is CASSFQGYEQYF.

The genes are TRBV28 and TRBJ2-1; 9 nucleotides align to TRBD1. Germline V gene lookup returns CDR1 MDHEN and CDR2 SYDVKM. The CDR3 spans 16 residues. V dropped 3 bases and J dropped 1; count of bases not matched to a gene: 4. Here the CDR3 reads CASSFLGQGSYNEQFF. CDR3 coding DNA: TGTGCCAGCAGTTTCCTAGGACAGGGGTCCTACAATGAGCAGTTCTTC.

The rearrangement uses TRBV19 and TRBJ2-7; possibly TRBD2 for D (5 bases). Trimming shortened V by 5 bases and J by 0 bases, and 11 bases separated the two germline ends. This CDR3 region has 14 residues. Germline values: CDR1 LNHDA, CDR2 SQIVND (reference sequence). The CDR3 DNA reads TGTGCCAGTAGTCCGGGGAAGAGCTCCTACGAGCAGTACTTC. Translated: CASSPGKSSYEQYF.

V and J are TRBV27 and TRBJ2-7; 9 bases agree with TRBD2. V was clipped by 1 base and J by 1 base; unmatched bases: 8. Per the germline V gene, CDR1 is MNHEY and CDR2 is SMNVEV (reference sequence). The CDR3 runs to 17 residues. CDR3 coding DNA: TGTGCCAGCAGTTTATTAGGTAGCGGGGGCCCTTCCTACGAGCAGTACTTC. This gives the protein CASSLLGSGGPSYEQYF.

The chain couples TRBV5-8 to TRBJ2-7; 7 bases map to TRBD2. The germline CDR1 and CDR2 sequences are SGHTS and YDEGEE. The CDR3 totals 15 residues. J gave up 1 base and V 2 bases, and 6 bases lay outside the gene matches. The CDR3 reads CASSFLASGSYEQYF. The CDR3 DNA is TGTGCCAGCAGCTTCCTGGCTAGCGGTTCCTACGAGCAGTACTTC.

The chain joins TRBV7-3 to TRBJ1-1; possible D gene TRBD1, 6 bases. The germline V gene encodes CDR1 SGHTA and CDR2 FQGTGA. With 4 bases removed from V and 10 bases from J, the gap between germline ends came to 10 bases. The CDR3 has 11 amino acids. CDR3 sequence (DNA): TGTGCCAGCAGCTCGGGACACGGAGCTTTCTTT. Protein sequence: CASSSGHGAFF.

The chain employs TRBV9 and TRBJ2-2, with 8 bases fitting TRBD2. The germline gives CDR1 SGDLS, CDR2 YYNGEE. V was clipped by 3 bases and J by 4 bases; unmatched bases: 8. The CDR3 is made up of 16 amino acids. CDR3 DNA sequence: TGTGCCAGCAGCGCCTTCGGGGGGGTAGGCACCGGGGAGCTGTTTTTT. Translation gives CASSAFGGVGTGELFF.

The rearrangement uses TRBV9 and TRBJ2-5, with D unclear. Trimming removed 0 bases from V and 2 bases from J, with 8 bases in between. CDR3 size: 14 residues. Germline V CDR1 and CDR2: SGDLS, YYNGEE. The CDR3 DNA sequence: TGTGCCAGCAGCGTAGCCGGGCAACAAGAGACCCAGTACTTC. Translated: CASSVAGQQETQYF.

V and J are TRBV11-2 and TRBJ1-1; no definite D call. V shed 1 base and J shed 10 bases, with 10 bases lying between them. The CDR3 length is 12 residues. CDR1 and CDR2 from the germline V gene are SGHAT and FQNNGV. CDR3 nucleotide sequence: TGTGCCAGCAGCTTAGTTGCGCCGGGAGCTTTCTTT. This codes for CASSLVAPGAFF.

The chain has TRBV28 and TRBJ2-7, with 8 positions matching TRBD1. The trim removed 7 bases at V and 2 bases at J, leaving 19 bases unmatched. CDR1 is MDHEN and CDR2 is SYDVKM in the germline V gene. The CDR3 extends over 18 amino acids. Here the CDR3 reads CASTTERQGALRAYEQYF. The DNA of the CDR3 is TGTGCCAGCACCACCGAGAGGCAGGGGGCGCTCCGGGCCTACGAGCAGTACTTC.

The rearrangement uses TRBV7-9 and TRBJ2-7, with 7 bases lining up with TRBD1. The CDR3 totals 15 residues. CDR1 is SEHNR, CDR2 FQNEAQ, per germline (reference sequence). V trimming: 4 bases; J trimming: 0 bases; junction bases outside the gene matches: 6. CDR3 coding DNA: TGTGCCAGCAGCTCCGCCGGGACAGCCTCCTACGAGCAGTACTTC. The encoded protein is CASSSAGTASYEQYF.

This clone was counted once. The chain employs TRBV7-3 and TRBJ2-2, with 7 nucleotides matching TRBD2. The CDR3 is 14 residues long. Germline V gives CDR1 SGHTA, CDR2 FQGTGA. V shed 11 bases and J 4 bases; nucleotides not matched to a gene: 10. The CDR3 nucleotides read TGTGCCTGTGGATCGGGGGGTGGCACCGGGGAGCTGTTTTTT. Protein: CACGSGGGTGELFF.

The V call is TRBV19, the J call TRBJ2-1, with D tentatively TRBD1 (5 bases). Germline loops: CDR1 LNHDA, CDR2 SQIVND (reference sequence). This CDR3 has 16 amino acids. The ends were cut back, 2 bases at V and 1 base at J, with 12 bases in the middle. The CDR3 sequence: CASSILGHISYNEQFF. Written as DNA, the CDR3 is TGTGCCAGTAGTATATTGGGGCATATATCCTACAATGAGCAGTTCTTC.

V and J are TRBV27 and TRBJ2-7, with D tentatively TRBD1 (6 bases). V was pared by 6 bases and J by 1 base, with 7 bases between. The CDR3 covers 12 residues. The germline V gene has CDR1 MNHEY and CDR2 SMNVEV (reference sequence). The CDR3 region is CASSGTSYEQYF. CDR3 nucleotide sequence: TGTGCCAGCAGCGGGACATCCTACGAGCAGTACTTC.

V gene TRBV7-9 combines with J gene TRBJ2-4, with D unclear. V was pared by 8 bases and J by 7 bases, with 12 bases between. Germline CDR1 SEHNR, CDR2 FQNEAQ (reference sequence). The CDR3 loop spans 12 amino acids. This CDR3 reads CASLGLGNIQYF. The CDR3 DNA reads as TGTGCCAGCCTAGGGCTTGGGAACATTCAGTACTTC.

The V gene is TRBV6-6, the J gene TRBJ1-6; D is undetermined. The V end lost 5 bases, the J end lost 14 bases, and 16 bases lay between the germline ends. The CDR3 contains 13 residues. CDR1 and CDR2 (germline): MNHNY, SVGAGI (reference sequence). CDR3 loop: CASSPVTGKALHF. CDR3 nucleotides: TGTGCCAGCAGTCCGGTCACGGGCAAGGCCCTCCACTTT.

The chain is built from TRBV14 and TRBJ2-7; D uncertain. The CDR3 runs to 14 residues. Trimming pared 1 base from V and 2 bases from J, leaving 9 bases between. The germline gives CDR1 SGHDN, CDR2 FVKESK. The CDR3 is CASSQGTGTYEQYF. CDR3 coding DNA: TGTGCCAGCAGCCAAGGTACCGGCACCTACGAGCAGTACTTC.

This clone was picked up one time. The chain joins TRBV28 to TRBJ1-6; D is perhaps TRBD1 (6 bases). Germline lookup yields CDR1 MDHEN and CDR2 SYDVKM. V lost 3 bases and J 2 bases, leaving 11 bases between the germline ends. The CDR3 loop spans 16 amino acids. The CDR3 DNA follows: TGTGCCAGCAGTTTTACGGGGGGGCCCTATAATTCACCCCTCCACTTT. Translated, it gives CASSFTGGPYNSPLHF.

The chain employs TRBV30 and TRBJ1-2; 8 nucleotides line up with TRBD1. V lost 2 bases, J lost 7 bases, and 6 bases stayed unmatched. The CDR3 spans 13 residues. Germline V gene sequence: CDR1 GTSNPN, CDR2 SVGIG (reference sequence). CDR3 DNA sequence: TGTGCCTGGAGTTCTGACAGGGGCTCTGGCTACACCTTC. It translates to CAWSSDRGSGYTF.